This TCR beta chain was identified in a study of PD-1 blockade in classical Hodgkin lymphoma. Study information: Intravenous infusions of nivolumab 3 mg/kg reached patients every 2 weeks.

Sequencing used immunoSEQ multiplex PCR; TCRdb keeps in-frame clones, though not all of them. The top ten hold about 15% of the sample, which has some 33,000 clones, 65% to 85% seen once. Deletions cut 4 bases from V and 9 bases from J, with 16 bases between. This CDR3 spans 13 amino acids. Germline V lookup: CDR1 SGHRS, CDR2 YFSETQ. Time point given: cycle 4 day 1 (C4D1), after five to seven weeks of nivolumab. Brentuximab vedotin exposure varied, and every patient relapsed after autologous stem cell transplantation. Turning to this clone: Its antigen is unknown.

Regarding the study as a whole: Whereas CD4+ TCR diversity had risen significantly by C4D1, CD8+ TCR diversity had not. The authors have not defined what causes the repertoire differences, possibly disease activity or prior therapy. According to reports, newly diagnosed patients had lower baseline TCR diversity than healthy donors, and relapsed/refractory patients had lower baseline TCR diversity still.

V is TRBV5-1 and J is TRBJ1-1; D ambiguous. The TCR sequence derives from a human donor with classical Hodgkin lymphoma. The sample in question was peripheral blood mononuclear cells (PBMCs), obtained before the fourth cycle of nivolumab. The CDR3 bases are TGCGCCAGCAGCCTCCTTCGGGAGGGCAAAGCTTTCTTT. It yields the protein CASSLLREGKAFF.